A single sample is the source of the 19 T cell receptor beta chains below, sequenced in a study of blood T cell repertoires in COVID-19. Method: immunoSEQ multiplex PCR; TCRdb's copy keeps in-frame clones and lacks some. There are around 200,000 clones in the sample; roughly 89% occur only once, and 10% lies in the top ten. Sequencing was performed on PBMCs or T cells enriched from blood (not recorded which). The source is a man younger than 35 with acute COVID-19.

The V gene is TRBV6-2 or TRBV6-3, the J gene TRBJ1-1, with D possibly matching TRBD1 (5 bases). This CDR3 is built from 15 residues. Germline CDR1 is MNHEY and CDR2 is SVGEGT. Trimming left V 2 bases short and J 7 bases short, with 17 bases between. For the CDR3, the DNA is TGTGCCAGCAGTTACCGATCAGGGTCCACAGGTGAAGCTTTCTTT. Translated, it gives CASSYRSGSTGEAFF.

This clone was observed once. V gene TRBV10-3 combines with J gene TRBJ1-1, with D unclear. This CDR3 region has 13 residues. Germline V lookup: CDR1 ENHRY, CDR2 SYGVKD. V dropped 7 bases and J dropped 2 bases, with 11 bases sitting between them. Here the CDR3 DNA reads TGTGCCATCACCAACCAGAAAAACACTGAAGCTTTCTTT. Its translation is CAITNQKNTEAFF.

The V call is TRBV7-8, the J call TRBJ2-7, with 12 bases aligning to TRBD2. The CDR3 contains 16 residues. In germline, CDR1 is SGHVS, CDR2 FQNEAQ. With 5 bases clipped from V and 4 bases from J, the junction kept 9 bases outside the gene matches. The CDR3 coding sequence is TGTGCCAGCAGCCCGAGACTAGCGGGAGTTGTTTACGAGCAGTACTTC. Protein product: CASSPRLAGVVYEQYF.

This clone was observed a single time. The chain couples TRBV6-5 to TRBJ2-1; unclear D gene. Germline CDR1 and CDR2: MNHEY and SVGAGI. The CDR3 totals 12 residues. V shed 10 bases and J shed 5 bases, with 12 bases lying between them. This CDR3 reads CAISPADNEQFF. In DNA form, the CDR3 reads TGTGCCATCTCCCCGGCGGACAATGAGCAGTTCTTC.

This chain joins TRBV14 and TRBJ1-2; no clear D gene. V was clipped by 6 bases and J by 0 bases, with 8 bases between them. From germline, CDR1 is SGHDN and CDR2 FVKESK. This CDR3 spans 13 amino acids. CDR3 DNA: TGTGCCAGCAGAGCCTCGGCTAACTATGGCTACACCTTC. Translating gives CASRASANYGYTF.

J is TRBJ1-5 and V is TRBV5-5; 7 positions agree with TRBD1. Germline lookup yields CDR1 SGHKS and CDR2 YYEKEE (reference sequence). The ends lost 0 bases at V and 1 base at J; junction bases unmatched: 7. CDR3 length: 17 residues. Written as DNA, the CDR3 is TGTGCCAGCAGCTTGGCTCTGGCGGGACAGAGCAATCAGCCCCAGCATTTT. This gives the protein CASSLALAGQSNQPQHF.

Note on this clone: The same CDR3 also results from other DNA sequences found in this sample. The chain couples TRBV3-1 (or the pseudogene TRBV3-2) to TRBJ1-2; 10 bases match TRBD1. Germline CDR1 LGHDT, CDR2 YNNKEL (reference sequence). This CDR3 is 15 amino acids long. V trimming: 1 base; J trimming: 5 bases; junction bases outside the gene matches: 4. The DNA of the CDR3 is TGTGCCAGCAGCCAAGGGGACAGGGGCTCGTATGGCTACACCTTC. This sequence encodes CASSQGDRGSYGYTF.

This clone was seen once. The chain joins TRBV4-1 to TRBJ1-4; D is perhaps TRBD1 (5 bases). Germline lookup yields CDR1 MGHRA and CDR2 YSYEKL. The CDR3 totals 15 residues. Trimming removed 4 bases from V and 5 bases from J, with 14 bases in between. This CDR3 reads CASSPPGALNEKLFF. The CDR3 nucleotides read TGCGCCAGCAGCCCTCCTGGGGCCCTAAATGAAAAACTGTTTTTT.

V and J are TRBV11-2 and TRBJ1-3, with a possible D match to TRBD1 (6 bases). This CDR3 is 13 amino acids long. Germline CDR1 and CDR2: SGHAT and FQNNGV. V shed 0 bases and J shed 7 bases, with 7 bases lying between them. CDR3 nucleotide sequence: TGTGCCAGCAGCTTAGAGGGGGCTAACACCATATATTTT. Protein sequence: CASSLEGANTIYF.

CDR3 region: CAWGGTRSAYEQYF. The CDR3 DNA sequence: TGTGCCTGGGGCGGGACTAGAAGTGCCTACGAGCAGTACTTC. The chain combines TRBV30 with TRBJ2-7; 8 nucleotides line up with TRBD2. The CDR3 is made up of 14 amino acids. Germline V gene lookup returns CDR1 GTSNPN and CDR2 SVGIG (reference sequence). V lost 5 bases, J lost 2 bases, and 8 bases stayed unmatched.

The chain uses TRBV7-9 and TRBJ2-3, with D possibly being TRBD2 (6 bases). The CDR3 runs 14 residues. Trimming pared 4 bases from V and 1 base from J, leaving 9 bases between. Germline CDR1 reads SEHNR; CDR2 reads FQNEAQ (reference sequence). CDR3 bases: TGTGCCAGCAGCTCGATAGCGGGCACAGATACGCAGTATTTT. It translates to CASSSIAGTDTQYF.

The chain employs TRBV14 and TRBJ2-1; 7 bases are shared with TRBD2. V gave up 1 base and J gave up 8 bases; unmatched junction bases: 11. The germline gives CDR1 SGHDN, CDR2 FVKESK. The CDR3 totals 16 residues. The CDR3 protein is CASSQGRRERLYEQFF. CDR3 bases: TGTGCCAGCAGCCAAGGGAGGCGGGAGCGTCTTTATGAGCAGTTCTTC.

This clone has only a few counts. V and J are TRBV27 and TRBJ1-5; 7 bases are a match to TRBD1. The CDR3 runs to 13 residues. The germline V gene encodes CDR1 MNHEY and CDR2 SMNVEV (reference sequence). V shed 4 bases and J 9 bases; nucleotides not matched to a gene: 6. CDR3 DNA sequence: TGTGCCAGCAGTTGGGACAGTCAAAGGCCCCAGCATTTT. Protein sequence: CASSWDSQRPQHF.

The J gene is TRBJ2-5, the V gene TRBV6-1; TRBD1 matches 9 bases. The ends lost 2 bases at V and 2 bases at J; junction bases unmatched: 6. Germline V gene lookup returns CDR1 MNHNS and CDR2 SASEGT. The CDR3 is 16 residues long. The CDR3 nucleotides are TGTGCCAGCAGTGAATCCGGGACAGGGACACAAGAGACCCAGTACTTC. Its translation: CASSESGTGTQETQYF.

This clone came up once. The V gene is TRBV6-6, the J gene TRBJ1-6; TRBD1 aligns across 9 bases. The CDR3 is 15 amino acids. Germline V gene sequence: CDR1 MNHNY, CDR2 SVGAGI (reference sequence). J was trimmed by 9 bases and V by 6 bases; bases with no gene match: 9. This CDR3 is CASRTSGTGISPLHF. CDR3 sequence (DNA): TGTGCCAGCAGGACCTCCGGGACAGGGATTTCACCCCTCCACTTT.

The genes are TRBV3-1 (or the pseudogene TRBV3-2) and TRBJ2-6; D might be TRBD2 (5 bases). Trimming removed 0 bases at V and 4 bases at J, with 10 bases between. CDR1 and CDR2 from the germline V gene are LGHDT and YNNKEL (reference sequence). The CDR3 extends over 16 amino acids. The CDR3 spells CASSQDRGRGANVLTF. CDR3 in DNA: TGTGCCAGCAGCCAAGATCGAGGGCGGGGGGCCAACGTCCTGACTTTC.

The chain carries TRBV9 and TRBJ2-1; D is possibly TRBD2 (6 bases). Germline V CDR1 and CDR2: SGDLS, YYNGEE. Trimming took 3 bases from V and 5 from J, leaving 12 bases between them. CDR3 length equals 14 residues. The CDR3 loop reads CASSDHGTDNEQFF. For the CDR3, the DNA is TGTGCCAGCAGCGACCACGGGACTGACAATGAGCAGTTCTTC.

J is TRBJ2-3 and V is TRBV5-1; perhaps TRBD2 as D (6 bases). This CDR3 region has 13 residues. Germline V gives CDR1 SGHRS, CDR2 YFSETQ. V lost 3 bases and J 2 bases, leaving 7 bases between the germline ends. As DNA, the CDR3 is TGCGCCAGCAGCTGGGGGGACACAGATACGCAGTATTTT. The encoded protein is CASSWGDTDTQYF. Full variable domain (remainder filled in from reference TRBV5-1 and TRBJ2-3): KAGVTQTPRYLIKTRGQQVTLSCSPISGHRSVSWYQQTPGQGLQFLFEYFSETQRNKGNFPGRFSGRQFSNSRSEMNVSTLELGDSALYLCASSWGDTDTQYFGPGTRLTVL.

This clone was seen a few times. The DNA for the CDR3 is TGTGCCTGGAGTGTACGCCCTGAACACGGGGAGCTGTTTTTT. It codes for CAWSVRPEHGELFF. The chain is built from TRBV30 and TRBJ2-2; D call uncertain. The ends were cut back, 0 bases at V and 7 bases at J, with 12 bases in the middle. Germline loops: CDR1 GTSNPN, CDR2 SVGIG (reference sequence). CDR3 length: 14 amino acids.